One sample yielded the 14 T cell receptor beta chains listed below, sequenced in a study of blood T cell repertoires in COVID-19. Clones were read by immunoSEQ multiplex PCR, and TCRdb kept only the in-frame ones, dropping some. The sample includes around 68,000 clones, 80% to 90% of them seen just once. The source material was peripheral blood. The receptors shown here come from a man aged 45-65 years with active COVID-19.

Written as DNA, the CDR3 is TGCAGCGTTGGAGGACACGACATTGAGCCCCAGCATTTT. Its translation is CSVGGHDIEPQHF. This chain connects TRBV29-1 to TRBJ1-5; D might be TRBD1 (5 bases). CDR3 length: 13 amino acids. Germline assignment: CDR1 SQVTM and CDR2 ANQGSEA. Trimming left V 4 bases short and J 8 bases short, with 15 bases between.

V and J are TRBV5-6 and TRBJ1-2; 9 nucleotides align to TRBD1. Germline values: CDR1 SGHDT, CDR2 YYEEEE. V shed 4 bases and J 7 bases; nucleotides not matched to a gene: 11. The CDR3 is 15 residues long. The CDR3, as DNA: TGTGCCAGCAGCCTACAGGGGGCAGGTATACGTGGCTACACCTTC. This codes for CASSLQGAGIRGYTF.

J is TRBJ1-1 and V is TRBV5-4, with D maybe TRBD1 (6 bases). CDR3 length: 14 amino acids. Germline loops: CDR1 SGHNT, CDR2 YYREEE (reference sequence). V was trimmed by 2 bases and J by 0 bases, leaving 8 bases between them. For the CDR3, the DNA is TGTGCCAGCAGCTTAGGGGGTTTGAACACTGAAGCTTTCTTT. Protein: CASSLGGLNTEAFF.

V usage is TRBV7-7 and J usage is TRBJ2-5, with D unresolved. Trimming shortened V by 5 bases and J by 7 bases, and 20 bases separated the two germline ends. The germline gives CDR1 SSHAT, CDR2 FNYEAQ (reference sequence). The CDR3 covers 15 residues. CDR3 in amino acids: CASSPGPGRSRTQYF. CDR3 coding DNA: TGTGCCAGCAGCCCCGGTCCTGGTCGGTCTCGGACCCAGTACTTC.

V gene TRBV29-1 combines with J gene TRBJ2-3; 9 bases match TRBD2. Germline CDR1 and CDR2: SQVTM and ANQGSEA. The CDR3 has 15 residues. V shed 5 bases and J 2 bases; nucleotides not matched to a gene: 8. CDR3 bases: TGCAGCGTTTGTTTGGCGGGGGGGTTCACAGATACGCAGTATTTT. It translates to CSVCLAGGFTDTQYF.

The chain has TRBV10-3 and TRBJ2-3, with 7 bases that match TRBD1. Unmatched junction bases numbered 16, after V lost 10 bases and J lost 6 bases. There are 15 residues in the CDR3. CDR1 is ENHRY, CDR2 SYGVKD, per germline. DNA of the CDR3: TGTGCCACAGGAAGGGACAGAGGAGTCAGCGATACGCAGTATTTT. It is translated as CATGRDRGVSDTQYF.

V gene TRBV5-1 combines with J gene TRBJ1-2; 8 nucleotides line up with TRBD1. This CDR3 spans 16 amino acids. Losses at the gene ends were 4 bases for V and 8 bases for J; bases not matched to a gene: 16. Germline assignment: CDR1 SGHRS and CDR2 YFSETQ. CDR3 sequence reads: CASSAQTTGGRGGYTF. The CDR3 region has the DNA TGCGCCAGCAGCGCCCAAACCACAGGGGGACGAGGCGGCTACACCTTC.

Here the CDR3 DNA reads TGTGCCAGCAGCGCGCTCGAAGGTAGCTCGGGAGGCGAGCAGTACTTC. Translating gives CASSALEGSSGGEQYF. The genes are TRBV9 and TRBJ2-7; 7 bases agree with TRBD2. CDR3 length: 16 amino acids. The germline V gene encodes CDR1 SGDLS and CDR2 YYNGEE. With V trimmed by 3 bases and J by 6 bases, 15 bases remained unmatched. The full variable domain, its missing parts supplied by reference TRBV9 and TRBJ2-7, is DSGVTQTPKHLITATGQRVTLRCSPRSGDLSVYWYQQSLDQGLQFLIQYYNGEERAKGNILERFSAQQFPDLHSELNLSSLELGDSALYFCASSALEGSSGGEQYFGPGTRLTVT.

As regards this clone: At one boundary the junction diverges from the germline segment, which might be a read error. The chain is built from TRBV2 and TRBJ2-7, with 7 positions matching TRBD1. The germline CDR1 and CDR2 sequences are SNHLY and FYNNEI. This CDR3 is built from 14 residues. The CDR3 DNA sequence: TGTGCCAGCAGAGAAGGACAGGAAGCCTACGAGCAGTACTTC. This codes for CASREGQEAYEQYF.

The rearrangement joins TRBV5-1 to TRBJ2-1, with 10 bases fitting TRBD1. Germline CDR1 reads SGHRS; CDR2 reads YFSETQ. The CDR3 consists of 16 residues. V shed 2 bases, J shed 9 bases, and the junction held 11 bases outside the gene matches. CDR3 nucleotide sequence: TGCGCCAGCAGCTTAACCCCGGGACAGGGGCCAAGTGAGCAGTTCTTC. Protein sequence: CASSLTPGQGPSEQFF.

The CDR3: CSVTPGQGNQPQHF. For the CDR3, the DNA is TGCAGCGTCACTCCGGGACAGGGAAATCAGCCCCAGCATTTT. The rearrangement uses TRBV29-1 and TRBJ1-5; 9 bases fit TRBD1. CDR1 SQVTM and CDR2 ANQGSEA come from the germline V gene. The CDR3 is made up of 14 amino acids. V was pared by 6 bases and J by 4 bases, with 7 bases of the junction left unmatched.

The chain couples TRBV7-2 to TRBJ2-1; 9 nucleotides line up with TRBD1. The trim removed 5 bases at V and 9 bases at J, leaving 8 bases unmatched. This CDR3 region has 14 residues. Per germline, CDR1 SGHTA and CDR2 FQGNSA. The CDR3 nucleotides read TGTGCCAGCAGCATAGGGACAGGGACCCCTGAGCAGTTCTTC. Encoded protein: CASSIGTGTPEQFF.

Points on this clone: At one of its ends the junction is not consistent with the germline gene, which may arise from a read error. In DNA, the CDR3 is TGTGCCAGCAACTTGACAGGAACAAGTTATGGCTACACCTTC. Its translation: CASNLTGTSYGYTF. The rearrangement joins TRBV5-6 to TRBJ1-2; tentatively, D is TRBD1 (6 bases). CDR1 SGHDT and CDR2 YYEEEE come from the germline V gene. The CDR3 contains 14 residues.

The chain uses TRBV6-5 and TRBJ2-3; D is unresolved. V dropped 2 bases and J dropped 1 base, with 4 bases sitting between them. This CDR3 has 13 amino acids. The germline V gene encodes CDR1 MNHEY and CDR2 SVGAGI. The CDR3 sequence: CASSYPGTDTQYF. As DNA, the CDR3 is TGTGCCAGCAGTTACCCTGGCACAGATACGCAGTATTTT.